This TCR beta chain was captured by sequencing in a study of shared clonotypes between healthy human individuals. Findings and limits, study-wide: Among donors, sharing of clonotypes was expected to be affected by sequencing depth.

From germline, CDR1 is SNHLY and CDR2 FYNNEI. Trimming took 2 bases from V and 4 from J, leaving 14 bases between them. The length of the CDR3 is 15 residues. Those who donated were healthy HIV-negative adults, with no recent acute infections or vaccinations reported. Running of the assay took place at deep level. Every unsorted PBMC PCR replicate was loaded with about 300 ng DNA, roughly 30,000 T cell genomes. The repertoire was sequenced with immunoSEQ multiplex PCR; TCRdb's copy has only in-frame clones and lacks some. Counted here are hundreds of thousands of clones, 79% occurring once; the ten biggest clones make up approximately 13%. On this clone: Antigen unknown.

The TCR was taken from a woman between 40 and 50 years old in good health. Some clones in this sample may be carry-over from other donors' samples. The source material was PBMCs. The V and J genes are TRBV2 and TRBJ1-2, with D possibly TRBD1 on 5 matching bases. The CDR3 nucleotides read TGTGCCAGCAGTGAACAGGGACTAGGAGCCTATGGCTACACCTTC. This gives the protein CASSEQGLGAYGYTF.